These 26 T cell receptor beta chains share one sample of origin, sequenced in a study of blood T cell repertoires in COVID-19. Some clones are missing from TCRdb's copy, which holds only in-frame ones; the method was immunoSEQ multiplex PCR. Of some 200,000 clones in the sample, around 83% are singletons; the top ten hold roughly 6.6%. Material for sequencing was peripheral blood. These receptors all stem from a woman in her thirties or forties with acute or convalescent COVID-19.

This clone showed up just once. The rearrangement uses TRBV28 and TRBJ2-7; TRBD1 matches at 8 bases. V lost 6 bases, J lost 2 bases, and 6 bases stayed unmatched. Germline CDR1 and CDR2: MDHEN and SYDVKM. CDR3 length equals 14 residues. CDR3 sequence reads: CASRTGDLAYEQYF. The CDR3, as DNA: TGTGCCAGCAGGACAGGGGACTTAGCCTACGAGCAGTACTTC.

The chain links TRBV9 to TRBJ2-3; tentatively, D is TRBD1 (6 bases). This CDR3 is built from 15 residues. The V end lost 0 bases, the J end lost 2 bases, and 10 bases lay between the germline ends. Germline V lookup: CDR1 SGDLS, CDR2 YYNGEE. CDR3 DNA sequence: TGTGCCAGCAGCGTAGCAACAGGGTTCACAGATACGCAGTATTTT. Translated: CASSVATGFTDTQYF.

V gene TRBV18 combines with J gene TRBJ1-5, with TRBD1 matching 7 bases. In germline, CDR1 is KGHSH, CDR2 LQKENI. There are 14 residues in the CDR3. Trimming took 1 base from V and 5 from J; bases not matched to a gene: 2. The CDR3 nucleotides are TGTGCCAGCTCACCACAGGGGGCGGATCAGCCCCAGCATTTT. Translated, it gives CASSPQGADQPQHF. Full variable domain (outside the CDR3, taken from reference TRBV18 and TRBJ1-5): NAGVMQNPRHLVRRRGQEARLRCSPMKGHSHVYWYRQLPEEGLKFMVYLQKENIIDESGMPKERFSAEFPKEGPSILRIQQVVRGDSAAYFCASSPQGADQPQHFGDGTRLSIL.

The chain uses TRBV2 and TRBJ1-2, with 8 bases matching TRBD1. Germline-derived CDR1 and CDR2 are SNHLY and FYNNEI. The V and J ends lost 6 bases and 1 base, in that order; junction bases with no gene match: 4. The CDR3 runs 14 residues. Here the CDR3 reads CASSQGQGNYGYTF. The CDR3 DNA reads TGTGCCAGCAGCCAAGGACAGGGTAACTATGGCTACACCTTC.

The rearrangement joins TRBV10-3 to TRBJ2-7; TRBD1 is a possible D gene (6 bases). V shed 4 bases and J shed 3 bases, with 16 bases lying between them. This CDR3 is 15 amino acids long. CDR1 and CDR2 from the germline V gene are ENHRY and SYGVKD. The CDR3 DNA is TGTGCCATCAGTGGTACAGGGCAGACAGGCTACGAGCAGTACTTC. Its protein product is CAISGTGQTGYEQYF.

This chain uses TRBV28 with TRBJ2-2, with 10 bases fitting TRBD1. The CDR3 runs 15 residues. Trimming took 6 bases from V and 3 from J; bases not matched to a gene: 4. Germline V gene data show CDR1 as MDHEN and CDR2 as SYDVKM. This CDR3 reads CASRPDRGHTGELFF. CDR3 bases: TGTGCCAGCAGACCCGACAGGGGGCACACCGGGGAGCTGTTTTTT.

V gene TRBV3-1 (or the pseudogene TRBV3-2) combines with J gene TRBJ2-5; 8 nucleotides match TRBD2. Germline loops: CDR1 LGHDT, CDR2 YNNKEL (reference sequence). This CDR3 has 14 residues. Losses at the gene ends were 0 bases for V and 4 bases for J; bases not matched to a gene: 1. Here the CDR3 DNA reads TGTGCCAGCAGCCAAGATCGGGGGGGAGAGACCCAGTACTTC. Amino acids: CASSQDRGGETQYF.

V is TRBV6-5 and J is TRBJ1-2; 7 bases map to TRBD1. The CDR3 has 15 residues. J was trimmed by 4 bases and V by 0 bases; bases with no gene match: 5. In germline, CDR1 is MNHEY, CDR2 SVGAGI. CDR3 coding DNA: TGTGCCAGCAGTTACTCACTCGGGACAGTCTATGGCTACACCTTC. Translating it yields CASSYSLGTVYGYTF.

V usage is TRBV25-1 and J usage is TRBJ2-2, with a tentative D call TRBD1 (6 bases). CDR1 and CDR2 (germline): MGHDK, SYGVNS. Trimming took 6 bases from V and 3 from J, leaving 17 bases between them. CDR3 length: 16 amino acids. CDR3 nucleotide sequence: TGTGCCAGCAGCAGAGAGGCACAGGGCTACACCGGGGAGCTGTTTTTT. Its translation: CASSREAQGYTGELFF.

This clone came up once. The chain is built from TRBV5-1 and TRBJ1-5; D is ambiguous. The CDR3 length is 14 residues. V was pared by 5 bases and J by 2 bases, with 11 bases between. CDR1 and CDR2 from the germline V gene are SGHRS and YFSETQ. This chain's CDR3 is CASSSLGGNQPQHF. DNA of the CDR3: TGCGCCAGCAGTTCCCTCGGGGGCAATCAGCCCCAGCATTTT. The whole variable domain, filled in from reference TRBV5-1 and TRBJ1-5, reads KAGVTQTPRYLIKTRGQQVTLSCSPISGHRSVSWYQQTPGQGLQFLFEYFSETQRNKGNFPGRFSGRQFSNSRSEMNVSTLELGDSALYLCASSSLGGNQPQHFGDGTRLSIL.

The chain joins TRBV28 to TRBJ2-2; 8 bases line up with TRBD1. V lost 5 bases to trimming and J lost 1 base; unmatched junction nucleotides: 12. CDR1 is MDHEN and CDR2 is SYDVKM in the germline V gene. This CDR3 has 18 residues. The CDR3 bases are TGTGCCAGCAGTGGGACAGGACGTGGCCGGCTGAACACCGGGGAGCTGTTTTTT. Translated, it gives CASSGTGRGRLNTGELFF.

The genes are TRBV11-1 and TRBJ2-6; 8 bases are shared with TRBD1. This CDR3 has 16 residues. With 6 bases clipped from V and 3 bases from J, the junction kept 7 bases outside the gene matches. In germline, CDR1 is SGHAT, CDR2 FQDESV (reference sequence). The CDR3 is CASSPGQGHGANVLTF. The CDR3 coding sequence is TGTGCCAGCAGTCCAGGACAGGGCCATGGGGCCAACGTCCTGACTTTC.

The J gene is TRBJ1-5, the V gene TRBV20-1, with D maybe TRBD1 (5 bases). Per the germline V gene, CDR1 is DFQATT and CDR2 is SNEGSKA (reference sequence). With 6 bases removed from V and 6 bases from J, the gap between germline ends came to 6 bases. The CDR3 contains 10 residues. The CDR3 region is CSAGVQPQHF. The CDR3 bases are TGCAGTGCAGGGGTTCAGCCCCAGCATTTT.

V is TRBV9 and J is TRBJ1-3; perhaps TRBD1 as D (6 bases). The CDR3 contains 16 residues. The ends were cut back, 3 bases at V and 0 bases at J, with 13 bases in the middle. Looked up from germline, CDR1 is SGDLS and CDR2 is YYNGEE. In DNA, the CDR3 is TGTGCCAGCAGCGCTGGGGGCCGAAGCTCTGGAAACACCATATATTTT. Translating gives CASSAGGRSSGNTIYF.

The genes are TRBV14 and TRBJ2-5, with TRBD2 as a possible D gene (6 bases). There are 15 residues in the CDR3. Germline V gives CDR1 SGHDN, CDR2 FVKESK. Between the trimmed V and J ends, which lost 1 base and 4 bases, there was a span of 13 bases. CDR3 sequence: CASSQVAGMRETQYF. CDR3 DNA: TGTGCCAGCAGCCAAGTCGCGGGGATGCGAGAGACCCAGTACTTC.

This chain joins TRBV2 and TRBJ2-3; the D call may be TRBD1 or TRBD2 (6 bases each). The CDR3 totals 14 residues. Trimming took off 7 bases at V and 2 bases at J, with 13 bases between the two ends. Germline V lookup: CDR1 SNHLY, CDR2 FYNNEI. The CDR3 region is CASIEGEVTDTQYF. The CDR3, as DNA: TGTGCCAGCATTGAGGGGGAGGTCACAGATACGCAGTATTTT.

V gene TRBV7-9 combines with J gene TRBJ2-4; 9 bases agree with TRBD1. Germline values: CDR1 SEHNR, CDR2 FQNEAQ (reference sequence). This CDR3 has 18 amino acids. Trimming cost V 6 bases and J 0 bases; bases outside gene matches: 12. The CDR3 nucleotides read TGTGCCAGCAGAACGGACAGGGGCGACAACATAGCCAAAAACATTCAGTACTTC. It encodes CASRTDRGDNIAKNIQYF.

This sequence joins TRBV4-2 and TRBJ2-1; TRBD2 aligns across 13 bases. This CDR3 contains 18 residues. Losses at the gene ends were 0 bases for V and 3 bases for J; bases not matched to a gene: 5. The germline CDR1 and CDR2 sequences are LGHNA and YNFKEQ. The CDR3 loop reads CASSQDFGLAGVYNEQFF. Here the CDR3 DNA reads TGTGCCAGCAGCCAAGATTTCGGACTAGCGGGAGTCTACAATGAGCAGTTCTTC.

V usage is TRBV6-5 and J usage is TRBJ2-1; 8 positions agree with TRBD2. The CDR3 spans 15 residues. V trimming: 5 bases; J trimming: 5 bases; junction bases outside the gene matches: 8. Germline CDR1 is MNHEY and CDR2 is SVGAGI. This CDR3 is CASSPLLAVNNEQFF. The CDR3 nucleotides are TGTGCCAGCAGTCCTTTACTAGCGGTCAACAATGAGCAGTTCTTC.

There are a few counts of this clone. The V gene is TRBV7-9, the J gene TRBJ2-7; TRBD2 matches 9 bases. CDR3 length equals 14 residues. Unmatched junction bases numbered 3, after V lost 0 bases and J lost 6 bases. CDR1 and CDR2 from the germline V gene are SEHNR and FQNEAQ (reference sequence). Here the CDR3 DNA reads TGTGCCAGCAGCTTAGCGGCGGGAGGGAGCGAGCAGTACTTC. Translation gives CASSLAAGGSEQYF.

The chain employs TRBV5-1 and TRBJ2-1, with 8 bases that match TRBD2. The CDR3 sequence is 15 residues long. CDR1 and CDR2 (germline): SGHRS, YFSETQ. The V gene end was trimmed by 2 bases and the J gene end by 3 bases; junction bases not matched to a gene: 4. DNA for the CDR3: TGCGCCAGCAGCTTCGGACTAGCTGACTACAATGAGCAGTTCTTC. It specifies CASSFGLADYNEQFF. Combining the CDR3 with reference TRBV5-1 and TRBJ2-1 gives the whole variable domain KAGVTQTPRYLIKTRGQQVTLSCSPISGHRSVSWYQQTPGQGLQFLFEYFSETQRNKGNFPGRFSGRQFSNSRSEMNVSTLELGDSALYLCASSFGLADYNEQFFGPGTRLTVL.

J is TRBJ2-1 and V is TRBV7-9, with D uncertain. V lost 4 bases and J lost 0, with 10 bases in between. Germline V lookup: CDR1 SEHNR, CDR2 FQNEAQ (reference sequence). The CDR3 consists of 15 residues. The CDR3 coding sequence is TGTGCCAGCAGCTCACCCGCGAGCTCCTACAATGAGCAGTTCTTC. Residues: CASSSPASSYNEQFF.

The rearrangement uses TRBV2 and TRBJ1-4; D gene uncertain. The CDR3 runs to 14 residues. V lost 7 bases and J lost 4, with 13 bases in between. The germline gives CDR1 SNHLY, CDR2 FYNNEI. The DNA of the CDR3 is TGTGCCAGCAAGTCAGGTTTGGGTAATGAAAAACTGTTTTTT. Translation: CASKSGLGNEKLFF.

The chain couples TRBV19 to TRBJ2-3, with 7 nucleotides matching TRBD2. The germline gives CDR1 LNHDA, CDR2 SQIVND (reference sequence). The CDR3 loop spans 14 amino acids. The V segment lost 5 bases and the J segment 4 bases; nucleotides outside the gene matches: 6. CDR3 sequence (DNA): TGTGCCAGTAGTTTTGCGGGAGTCTCAGATACGCAGTATTTT. This sequence encodes CASSFAGVSDTQYF.

V usage is TRBV9 and J usage is TRBJ1-1; 8 bases are shared with TRBD1. There are 14 residues in the CDR3. The germline gives CDR1 SGDLS, CDR2 YYNGEE. Trimming cost V 5 bases and J 0 bases; bases outside gene matches: 3. The CDR3 region has the DNA TGTGCCAGCAGTCCACAGGGGGTGAACACTGAAGCTTTCTTT. Amino acids: CASSPQGVNTEAFF.

The chain uses TRBV11-2 and TRBJ2-7; 7 nucleotides line up with TRBD1. CDR3 size: 17 residues. CDR1 SGHAT and CDR2 FQNNGV come from the germline V gene. The ends lost 4 bases at V and 2 bases at J; junction bases unmatched: 14. The CDR3 reads CASSSMLAGTETYEQYF. DNA of the CDR3: TGTGCCAGCAGCTCCATGCTGGCTGGGACAGAAACCTACGAGCAGTACTTC.